Shown below are 30 T cell receptor beta chains from a single sample sequenced in a study of T cell changes during pregnancy in multiple sclerosis. Produced via immunoSEQ multiplex PCR; TCRdb's table is partial and in-frame only. This sample yields over 75,000 clones, of which roughly 92% are seen a single time; 2.6% belongs to the top ten. The sequences come from peripheral blood, collected in the first trimester of pregnancy. Receptors were obtained from a female donor with multiple sclerosis, enrolled in a pregnancy study.

The V call is TRBV28, the J call TRBJ1-1; D not certain. This CDR3 comprises 15 residues. Germline values: CDR1 MDHEN, CDR2 SYDVKM. Deletions cut 3 bases from V and 5 bases from J, with 16 bases between. The DNA for the CDR3 is TGTGCCAGCAGTTTGTCTTTGTTTATATTTACTGAAGCTTTCTTT. This gives the protein CASSLSLFIFTEAFF.

About this clone: Relative to the germline gene, one junction end is altered; a read error may explain this. The same CDR3 also results from other DNA sequences found in this sample. This chain's CDR3 is CASSLPSVDYGYTF. The DNA for the CDR3 is TGCGCCAGCAGCTTGCCTTCCGTTGACTATGGCTACACCTTC. This sequence joins TRBV5-6 and TRBJ1-2; D call uncertain. The CDR3 consists of 14 residues. Germline CDR1 and CDR2: SGHDT and YYEEEE.

DNA of the CDR3: TGTGCCAGCAGCTCGGACAGGCCAGGGGGGGAGCAGTACTTC. Translation gives CASSSDRPGGEQYF. This chain joins TRBV7-9 and TRBJ2-7, with D perhaps TRBD1 (7 bases). The CDR3 spans 14 residues. Germline-derived CDR1 and CDR2 are SEHNR and FQNEAQ (reference sequence). The V gene lost 4 bases and the J gene lost 7 bases, with 17 bases spanning the gap.

The V call is TRBV30, the J call TRBJ2-5; 11 nucleotides agree with TRBD1. V trimming: 5 bases; J trimming: 5 bases; junction bases outside the gene matches: 7. Germline values: CDR1 GTSNPN, CDR2 SVGIG (reference sequence). This CDR3 region has 14 residues. Here the CDR3 DNA reads TGTGCCTGGTCGAAGGACAGGGGGCGGGAGACCCAGTACTTC. Its translation: CAWSKDRGRETQYF.

This clone was seen only a few times. The chain uses TRBV2 and TRBJ1-1, with D perhaps TRBD1 (5 bases). The CDR3 length is 14 residues. Germline values: CDR1 SNHLY, CDR2 FYNNEI. Between the trimmed V and J ends, which lost 4 bases and 0 bases, there was a span of 9 bases. The CDR3 region is CASSVMDMNTEAFF. In DNA form, the CDR3 reads TGTGCCAGCAGTGTGATGGACATGAACACTGAAGCTTTCTTT.

The chain couples TRBV2 to TRBJ2-1; maybe TRBD2 (6 bases). The V and J ends lost 8 bases and 6 bases respectively, with 17 bases between them. This CDR3 region has 14 residues. Per germline, CDR1 SNHLY and CDR2 FYNNEI. The CDR3 region is CASFTSGTPNEQFF. The CDR3 DNA is TGTGCCAGCTTTACCTCCGGGACTCCCAATGAGCAGTTCTTC.

The chain combines TRBV29-1 with TRBJ2-7, with 10 positions matching TRBD2. The CDR3 has 13 residues. V gave up 4 bases and J gave up 2 bases; unmatched junction bases: 2. Germline lookup yields CDR1 SQVTM and CDR2 ANQGSEA. CDR3 amino acids: CSVGTSGTYEQYF. The CDR3 DNA is TGCAGCGTTGGAACTAGCGGGACCTACGAGCAGTACTTC.

J is TRBJ2-1 and V is TRBV6-1, with D perhaps TRBD1 (7 bases). V shed 0 bases and J shed 10 bases, with 16 bases lying between them. CDR3 length: 15 residues. Germline assignment: CDR1 MNHNS and CDR2 SASEGT. In DNA form, the CDR3 reads TGTGCCAGCAGTGAAGCGGAGGAGGGGGCCTGGGAGCAGTTCTTC. This gives the protein CASSEAEEGAWEQFF.

The rearrangement joins TRBV5-6 to TRBJ2-3; 7 nucleotides align to TRBD1. This CDR3 contains 14 residues. Germline V gives CDR1 SGHDT, CDR2 YYEEEE. The V segment lost 6 bases and the J segment 4 bases; nucleotides outside the gene matches: 8. The CDR3 reads CASIESGGSDTQYF. CDR3 nucleotide sequence: TGTGCCAGCATTGAGTCAGGGGGATCAGATACGCAGTATTTT.

This sequence joins TRBV6-5 and TRBJ1-3; 9 bases are shared with TRBD1. V lost 2 bases, J lost 3 bases, and 5 bases stayed unmatched. The CDR3 is made up of 16 amino acids. CDR1 is MNHEY and CDR2 is SVGAGI in the germline V gene. This CDR3 reads CASSYTGQGSGNTIYF. In DNA, the CDR3 is TGTGCCAGCAGTTACACGGGACAGGGTAGTGGAAACACCATATATTTT.

This clone occurred once. V usage is TRBV2 and J usage is TRBJ2-7; a possible D gene is TRBD1 (5 bases). The CDR3 is made up of 13 amino acids. Trimming took off 4 bases at V and 2 bases at J, with 9 bases between the two ends. Germline V gene sequence: CDR1 SNHLY, CDR2 FYNNEI. The CDR3 DNA is TGTGCCAGCAGTGGGAGACAGACCTACGAGCAGTACTTC. Translating it yields CASSGRQTYEQYF. The full variable domain, with the rest looked up from reference TRBV2 and TRBJ2-7, is EPEVTQTPSHQVTQMGQEVILRCVPISNHLYFYWYRQILGQKVEFLVSFYNNEISEKSEIFDDQFSVERPDGSNFTLKIRSTKLEDSAMYFCASSGRQTYEQYFGPGTRLTVT.

This clone was observed a few times. This chain links TRBV2 with TRBJ1-1; no firm D call. Looked up from germline, CDR1 is SNHLY and CDR2 is FYNNEI. V was clipped by 3 bases and J by 0 bases, with 8 bases between them. The CDR3 runs to 14 residues. The CDR3 sequence: CASSEGVMNTEAFF. CDR3 sequence (DNA): TGTGCCAGCAGTGAGGGAGTCATGAACACTGAAGCTTTCTTT.

V usage is TRBV5-1 and J usage is TRBJ1-1; a possible D gene is TRBD1 (6 bases). CDR3 length: 11 amino acids. Deletions cut 10 bases from V and 4 bases from J, with 11 bases between. Germline lookup yields CDR1 SGHRS and CDR2 YFSETQ. The CDR3: CASRGGTEAFF. The CDR3 DNA is TGCGCCTCTAGGGGGGGCACTGAAGCTTTCTTT.

The chain combines TRBV5-5 with TRBJ2-7, with 10 bases aligning to TRBD1. The ends lost 4 bases at V and 5 bases at J; junction bases unmatched: 9. The V gene's germline CDR1 is SGHKS and CDR2 YYEKEE (reference sequence). The CDR3 is made up of 15 amino acids. CDR3: CASSTRTGGRNEQYF. CDR3 nucleotides: TGTGCCAGCAGCACCCGGACAGGGGGAAGGAACGAGCAGTACTTC.

The V gene is TRBV2, the J gene TRBJ2-2, with 8 bases lining up with TRBD1. Germline CDR1 and CDR2: SNHLY and FYNNEI. V was clipped by 3 bases and J by 4 bases; unmatched bases: 4. The CDR3 has 15 amino acids. The CDR3 DNA follows: TGTGCCAGCAGTGAGGACAGGGTGAGCACCGGGGAGCTGTTTTTT. It translates to CASSEDRVSTGELFF.

The gene calls are TRBV27 and TRBJ2-7; D is possibly TRBD1 (5 bases). CDR1 and CDR2 (germline): MNHEY, SMNVEV (reference sequence). This CDR3 has 15 amino acids. V was clipped by 5 bases and J by 2 bases, with 16 bases between them. CDR3 amino acids: CASSHTGGLPYEQYF. The CDR3 bases are TGTGCCAGCAGTCATACAGGCGGTCTTCCCTACGAGCAGTACTTC.

The chain links TRBV5-1 to TRBJ2-7; TRBD1 agrees at 11 bases. After removal of 4 bases from V and 3 bases from J, the junction contained 6 bases not matched to a gene. The germline gives CDR1 SGHRS, CDR2 YFSETQ. The length of the CDR3 is 15 residues. CDR3: CASSRGTGGNYEQYF. DNA of the CDR3: TGCGCCAGCAGCAGAGGGACAGGGGGTAACTACGAGCAGTACTTC.

The J gene is TRBJ2-7, the V gene TRBV27, with a possible D match to TRBD2 (5 bases). V was shortened by 2 bases and J by 5 bases, with 16 bases between the two germline ends. The CDR3 extends over 15 amino acids. Germline values: CDR1 MNHEY, CDR2 SMNVEV (reference sequence). The CDR3 is CASSLKEASLDEQYF. The CDR3 DNA follows: TGTGCCAGCAGTTTAAAGGAGGCAAGTCTCGACGAGCAGTACTTC.

J is TRBJ2-5 and V is TRBV5-1, with D perhaps TRBD2 (6 bases). This CDR3 has 16 amino acids. Trimming stripped 0 bases from V and 3 bases from J, with 15 bases between. The germline V gene has CDR1 SGHRS and CDR2 YFSETQ. CDR3 DNA sequence: TGCGCCAGCAGCTTGGCGGTAGCGGTCTTTGAAGAGACCCAGTACTTC. Translated, it gives CASSLAVAVFEETQYF.

The V gene is TRBV14, the J gene TRBJ1-4, with 7 bases that match TRBD1. This CDR3 region has 15 residues. V lost 6 bases to trimming and J lost 6 bases; unmatched junction nucleotides: 10. CDR1 and CDR2 from the germline V gene are SGHDN and FVKESK. The CDR3 sequence: CASSPYRGQDEKLFF. The DNA of the CDR3 is TGTGCCAGCAGTCCATACAGGGGACAAGATGAAAAACTGTTTTTT.

The chain has TRBV10-1 and TRBJ2-3; perhaps TRBD2 as D (6 bases). Trimming took off 5 bases at V and 0 bases at J, with 15 bases between the two ends. There are 16 residues in the CDR3. Germline-derived CDR1 and CDR2 are WNHNN and SYGVQD (reference sequence). The CDR3 coding sequence is TGCGCCAGCAGTTCCGTCCCCGGGACTAGCACAGATACGCAGTATTTT. This codes for CASSSVPGTSTDTQYF.

With regard to this clone: A junction boundary mismatches the germline segment, possibly from a read error. The V and J genes are TRBV7-3 and TRBJ2-3; TRBD2 agrees at 9 bases. Germline V gives CDR1 SGHTA, CDR2 FQGTGA. This CDR3 region has 16 residues. CDR3 nucleotide sequence: TGTGCCAGCAGTTTAACTAGCGGGCGTAGCACAGATACGCAGTATTTT. It is translated as CASSLTSGRSTDTQYF.

The chain couples TRBV6-5 to TRBJ1-2; maybe TRBD1 (5 bases). Germline V gene sequence: CDR1 MNHEY, CDR2 SVGAGI. There are 15 residues in the CDR3. V was shortened by 2 bases and J by 0 bases, with 10 bases between the two germline ends. The CDR3 coding sequence is TGTGCCAGCAGTTACCAAGGGGTCCCTAACTATGGCTACACCTTC. This gives the protein CASSYQGVPNYGYTF.

CDR3 sequence: CASSHGQGRDTEAFF. For the CDR3, the DNA is TGTGCCAGCAGCCACGGACAGGGGCGAGACACTGAAGCTTTCTTT. This sequence joins TRBV7-9 and TRBJ1-1; 9 positions agree with TRBD1. J gave up 3 bases and V 5 bases, and 7 bases lay outside the gene matches. Germline values: CDR1 SEHNR, CDR2 FQNEAQ (reference sequence). The CDR3 sequence is 15 residues long.

This chain uses TRBV27 with TRBJ1-4, with D possibly being TRBD1 (5 bases). This CDR3 has 14 residues. In germline, CDR1 is MNHEY, CDR2 SMNVEV (reference sequence). V lost 2 bases and J 8 bases, leaving 12 bases between the germline ends. CDR3 in DNA: TGTGCCAGCAGTTTAGTAGGGGTGGGGGAAAAACTGTTTTTT. Translating it yields CASSLVGVGEKLFF.

This chain joins TRBV10-3 and TRBJ2-2, with TRBD2 matching 9 bases. Germline-derived CDR1 and CDR2 are ENHRY and SYGVKD. Unmatched junction bases numbered 4, after V lost 4 bases and J lost 1 base. The CDR3 runs to 16 residues. CDR3: CAISGGLALNTGELFF. The CDR3 DNA reads as TGTGCCATCAGTGGGGGACTAGCTTTGAACACCGGGGAGCTGTTTTTT.

The chain combines TRBV28 with TRBJ2-3; no definite D call. Germline assignment: CDR1 MDHEN and CDR2 SYDVKM. This CDR3 spans 11 amino acids. Between the trimmed V and J ends, which lost 5 bases and 5 bases, there was a span of 5 bases. CDR3 DNA sequence: TGTGCCAGCAGTGTAGAAGATACGCAGTATTTT. Translating it yields CASSVEDTQYF.

The sample holds one count of this clone. The chain carries TRBV5-1 and TRBJ2-5, with 8 bases that match TRBD2. The junction had 6 bases not matched to a gene; V was cut back by 0 bases and J by 2 bases. CDR3 length equals 16 residues. Germline assignment: CDR1 SGHRS and CDR2 YFSETQ. CDR3: CASSLAAGGLQETQYF. The CDR3 region has the DNA TGCGCCAGCAGCTTGGCTGCGGGAGGTCTTCAAGAGACCCAGTACTTC.

The genes are TRBV5-6 and TRBJ2-1, with 14 nucleotides matching TRBD2. Unmatched junction bases numbered 8, after V lost 3 bases and J lost 12 bases. Germline V gene lookup returns CDR1 SGHDT and CDR2 YYEEEE. The CDR3 is 15 residues long. DNA for the CDR3: TGTGCCAGCAGCTGGGGACTAGCGGGAGAATCAGGGCAGTTCTTC. This gives the protein CASSWGLAGESGQFF.

The rearrangement links TRBV5-4 to TRBJ2-3, with a possible D match to TRBD1 (6 bases). CDR3 length equals 15 residues. Trimming took 4 bases from V and 6 from J, leaving 18 bases between them. The V gene's germline CDR1 is SGHNT and CDR2 YYREEE (reference sequence). CDR3 bases: TGTGCCAGCAGCCGAACAGGGTATCGCCGGGATACGCAGTATTTT. Residues: CASSRTGYRRDTQYF.